This T cell receptor (beta chain) was observed in a study of technical replicates of blood from four donors. Repertoires were generated with immunoSEQ multiplex PCR, while TCRdb's copy carries only in-frame clones and drops some. Of 60,000 to 85,000 clones listed, around 95% are singletons. The sequenced material came from T cells isolated from PBMCs. This sequence was found in a human donor in good health.

CDR3 loop: CSARETPEQYF. In DNA, the CDR3 is TGCAGTGCTAGAGAGACACCCGAGCAGTACTTC. V usage is TRBV20-1 and J usage is TRBJ2-7; D ambiguous. The germline CDR1 and CDR2 sequences are DFQATT and SNEGSKA (reference sequence). CDR3 length equals 11 residues. V lost 0 bases, J lost 6 bases, and 6 bases lay in between.